Included here is one T cell receptor (beta chain) sequence, with context. In the study's own analysis: Estimation of nucleated cell counts was performed using reference gene primer amplification. Sequencing was performed with immunoSEQ multiplex PCR; in TCRdb, only in-frame clones are kept and a portion is missing. V and J calls and clone size follow that table, whereas D and trimming were derived from the DNA. The repertoire consists of over 250,000 clones, with approximately 83% occurring once and the leading ten covering approximately 11%. This sample stems from a study of blood T cell repertoires in COVID-19. The overall study: The origin of the acute and convalescent COVID-19 samples was the United States, Italy and Spain. PBMCs, B-cell-depleted T cells, or T cells provided the cDNA or gDNA that made up the material.

The clonotype originates from a woman in her 70s with acute or convalescent COVID-19. Sequenced sample: peripheral blood.

The CDR3 region has the DNA TGTGCCACCAGCAGAGATATTTCACCCCTCCACTTT. Protein product: CATSRDISPLHF. The chain combines TRBV15 with TRBJ1-6; D gene unclear. CDR3 size: 12 residues. Trimming removed 0 bases at V and 9 bases at J, with 3 bases between. Germline CDR1 and CDR2: LNHNV and YYDKDF (reference sequence).